This is a list of T cell receptor beta chains from one sample in a study of spatial heterogeneity in lung cancer. Using its own MiXCR run on the 5' RACE reads, TCRdb lists one record per CDR3 protein. The sample holds 89,000 or so distinct CDR3 sequences, about 20% seen once. The sample was PBMCs, taken at surgery. The source of these receptors is a male donor with early-stage non-small cell lung cancer. Both conserved end residues are part of each CDR3. The D gene is left open where the match is weak. Not every row has a clone size; where given, it reads once, few, many or a size class.

D gene	clone size	J gene	V gene	CDR3 DNA	CDR3 protein
-	-	TRBJ2-2	TRBV24-1	TGTGCCACCAGTGCCGGGGATCGGGCCGGGGAGCTGTTTTTT	CATSAGDRAGELFF
-	-	TRBJ1-1	TRBV11-2	TGTGCCAGCAGCCCCGGGGGCTCTTGGGCTTTCTTT	CASSPGGSWAFF
-	-	TRBJ1-1	TRBV20-1	TGCAGTGCTAGATACCTCCTGAACACTGAAGCTTTCTTT	CSARYLLNTEAFF
-	few	TRBJ1-5	TRBV19	TGTGCCAGTAGTACCTCCCGGGGGGCTGGGGAGCCCCAGCATTTT	CASSTSRGAGEPQHF
-	medium-sized	TRBJ1-6	TRBV10-2	TGCGCCAGCAGTGAGGACAGCAATAATTCACCCCTCCACTTT	CASSEDSNNSPLHF
-	few	TRBJ1-1	TRBV4-1	TGCGCCAGCAGCCAAGCACCCCTAGGGCTGAACACTGAAGCTTTCTTT	CASSQAPLGLNTEAFF
TRBD2	few	TRBJ2-1	TRBV6-2/TRBV6-3	TGTGCCAGCAGTTACTCCCGGGAGCGGGGGGATTGGGTCAATGAGCAGTTCTTC	CASSYSRERGDWVNEQFF
-	-	TRBJ1-6	TRBV6-5	TGTGCCAGCAGTTACGGGGCGGGCTCCTATAATTCACCCCTCCACTTT	CASSYGAGSYNSPLHF
TRBD1	-	TRBJ1-1	TRBV5-1	TGCGCCAGCAGCCTCGGACAGGATCATGACTGGAGCACTGAAGCTTTCTTT	CASSLGQDHDWSTEAFF
TRBD2	few	TRBJ2-7	TRBV12-3/TRBV12-4	TGTGCCAGCAGTTTAACTAGCGGGGGGAGCTCCTACGAGCAGTACTTC	CASSLTSGGSSYEQYF
-	-	TRBJ2-5	TRBV9	TGTGCCAGCAGCGGTAGGGCGGGCCGGGGAGAGACCCAGTACTTC	CASSGRAGRGETQYF
-	-	TRBJ2-5	TRBV6-2/TRBV6-3	TGTGCCAGCAGTTACTTTGAGACCCAGTACTTC	CASSYFETQYF
TRBD1	-	TRBJ1-5	TRBV18	TGTGCCAGCTCTCCCACGACAGGGGGCAACAATCAGCCCCAGCATTTT	CASSPTTGGNNQPQHF
-	few	TRBJ2-1	TRBV11-2	TGTGCCAGCAGCTTCCTAGCAGGGGCGGACAATGAGCAGTTCTTC	CASSFLAGADNEQFF
-	-	TRBJ2-5	TRBV24-1	TGTGCCACCAGTGATTCACAGGGAATCCAGAAGACCCAGTACTTC	CATSDSQGIQKTQYF
TRBD1	few	TRBJ2-7	TRBV11-3	TGTGCCAGCAGATCGGACAGGTCCTACGAGCAGTACTTC	CASRSDRSYEQYF
-	once	TRBJ2-1	TRBV27	TGTGCCAGCAGATTCTGGACAGACCTCTACAATGAGCAGTTCTTC	CASRFWTDLYNEQFF
-	-	TRBJ2-5	TRBV9	TGTGCCAGCAGCGTAGAGTCCCAAGAGACCCAGTACTTC	CASSVESQETQYF
TRBD1	-	TRBJ2-4	TRBV12-3/TRBV12-4	TGTGCCAGCAGTTGGACAGGGGGCCACGGGTACTTC	CASSWTGGHGYF
-	many	TRBJ2-5	TRBV7-2	TGTGCCAGCAGCTTAAAAGAGACCCAGTACTTC	CASSLKETQYF
TRBD2	-	TRBJ2-1	TRBV2	TGTGCCAGCAGTATGTGGGGAATCAGAGCGGGAGGGCCTAATGAGCAGTTCTTC	CASSMWGIRAGGPNEQFF
-	-	TRBJ2-1	TRBV28	TGTGCCAGCACCCGAGGCAGAGACAATGAGCAGTTCTTC	CASTRGRDNEQFF
-	medium-sized	TRBJ1-2	TRBV6-1	TGTGCCAGCAGTGAAGGAACGCCTGGCTACACCTTC	CASSEGTPGYTF
-	few	TRBJ2-5	TRBV20-1	TGCAGTGCTAGAGATTGGACTGACCCACAAGAGACCCAGTACTTC	CSARDWTDPQETQYF
TRBD2	-	TRBJ2-1	TRBV12-3/TRBV12-4	TGTGCCAGCAGTTTGGGCGGGAGATTCGCCAATGAGCAGTTCTTC	CASSLGGRFANEQFF
-	few	TRBJ1-2	TRBV7-2	TGTGCCAGCAGCCACTCGGGGGTTTGGGTATCTCGGAACTATGGCTACACCTTC	CASSHSGVWVSRNYGYTF
-	few	TRBJ2-3	TRBV9	TGTGCCAGCAGCGAGCTAGAGTCAAGTGCAGATACGCAGTATTTT	CASSELESSADTQYF
-	-	TRBJ2-1	TRBV11-1	TGTGCCAGCAGCCAGGGTCTATCTTACAATGAGCAGTTCTTC	CASSQGLSYNEQFF
-	few	TRBJ2-3	TRBV7-2	TGTGCCAGCAGCTTCCCTTGGAGGGGGGTCACAGATACGCAGTATTTT	CASSFPWRGVTDTQYF
-	-	TRBJ2-6	TRBV19	TGTGCCAGTAATTTTTTTGGGGCCAACGTCCTGACTTTC	CASNFFGANVLTF
-	few	TRBJ1-1	TRBV27	TGTGCCAGCAGTTCCCTCGTGGACGGTCTTGAAGCTTTCTTT	CASSSLVDGLEAFF
TRBD1	-	TRBJ2-7	TRBV7-2	TGTGCCAGCAGCAAACGGGACAGCCCAAGGGGCGAGCAGTACTTC	CASSKRDSPRGEQYF
-	-	TRBJ2-2	TRBV23-1	TGCGCCAGCAGCCGACACCCAGTGAACACCGGGGAGCTGTTTTTT	CASSRHPVNTGELFF
TRBD2	-	TRBJ2-1	TRBV5-1	TGCGCCAGCAGCTTGGTGACTAGCGGGCTGAACAATGAGCAGTTCTTC	CASSLVTSGLNNEQFF
-	many	TRBJ2-3	TRBV5-1	TGCGCCAGCAGCTTGTCCTCTGGGTCCACAGATACGCAGTATTTT	CASSLSSGSTDTQYF
-	many	TRBJ1-2	TRBV5-1	TGCGCCAGCAGCTTGTTAGGAGCTAACTATGGCTACACCTTC	CASSLLGANYGYTF
TRBD1	many	TRBJ2-3	TRBV5-4	TGTGCCAGCAGCTTGGGGGACAGGGGGTCGACAGATACGCAGTATTTT	CASSLGDRGSTDTQYF
-	few	TRBJ2-1	TRBV2	TGTGCCAGCAGTGACCGACAATACAATGAGCAGTTCTTC	CASSDRQYNEQFF
-	-	TRBJ1-2	TRBV29-1	TGCAGCGTTGTAGGGATGGACAGTCCGGATGGCTACACCTTC	CSVVGMDSPDGYTF
-	-	TRBJ2-1	TRBV5-1	TGCGCCAGCAGCTTGGTTGGGGGAGAGCAGTGCTTC	CASSLVGGEQCF
-	many	TRBJ2-3	TRBV27	TGTGCCAGCAGTCGGCGCCCGGAAATCCCCACAGATACGCAGTATTTT	CASSRRPEIPTDTQYF
TRBD2	-	TRBJ2-3	TRBV6-1	TGTGCCAGCAGTGCACTAGCGGGAGAGGATACGCAGTATTTT	CASSALAGEDTQYF
TRBD2	once	TRBJ2-3	TRBV7-2	TGTGCCAGCTCCTTCCTAGCGGGGGGGCAAGATACGCAGTATTTT	CASSFLAGGQDTQYF
-	many	TRBJ2-1	TRBV7-8	TGTGCCAGCAGCGGTCAGGGGAGTGAGCAGTTCTTC	CASSGQGSEQFF
-	-	TRBJ2-1	TRBV6-2/TRBV6-3	TGTGCCAGCAGGACTTCAGGGGTGGTTGAGCAGTTCTTC	CASRTSGVVEQFF
-	few	TRBJ1-2	TRBV3-1	TGTGCCAGCAGCCCACAGGGAGGGGACTATGGCTACACCTTC	CASSPQGGDYGYTF
-	-	TRBJ2-5	TRBV12-3/TRBV12-4	TGTGCCAGCAGTCCCACAGTGTACCAAGAGACCCAGTACTTC	CASSPTVYQETQYF
-	many	TRBJ2-7	TRBV5-1	TGCGCCAGCAGCTTGTTGCCGACTGGGGACTCCTACGAGCAGTACTTC	CASSLLPTGDSYEQYF
TRBD2	-	TRBJ2-1	TRBV6-5	TGTGCCAGCAGTTCCCCCGGGACTAGCGGGATTGAGCAGTTCTTC	CASSSPGTSGIEQFF
-	once	TRBJ1-1	TRBV3-1	TGTGCCAGCAGCCCTCACAGCCCGAACACTGAAGCTTTCTTT	CASSPHSPNTEAFF
-	few	TRBJ2-7	TRBV18	TGTGCCAGCTCACCAGGGCAGGCCCCCAACGAGCAGTACTTC	CASSPGQAPNEQYF
-	-	TRBJ2-7	TRBV29-1	TGCAGCGTCCCTGGCAGGGGAGTCTACGAGCAGTACTTC	CSVPGRGVYEQYF
TRBD2	-	TRBJ2-3	TRBV7-3	TGTGCCAGCAGCCCTCGGAAGACTAGCGGGAGAGCTAGCACAGATACGCAGTATTTT	CASSPRKTSGRASTDTQYF
-	few	TRBJ1-2	TRBV11-3	TGTGCCAGCAGCTCAGAGATCGGGGGCGAGAGTGGCTACACCTTC	CASSSEIGGESGYTF